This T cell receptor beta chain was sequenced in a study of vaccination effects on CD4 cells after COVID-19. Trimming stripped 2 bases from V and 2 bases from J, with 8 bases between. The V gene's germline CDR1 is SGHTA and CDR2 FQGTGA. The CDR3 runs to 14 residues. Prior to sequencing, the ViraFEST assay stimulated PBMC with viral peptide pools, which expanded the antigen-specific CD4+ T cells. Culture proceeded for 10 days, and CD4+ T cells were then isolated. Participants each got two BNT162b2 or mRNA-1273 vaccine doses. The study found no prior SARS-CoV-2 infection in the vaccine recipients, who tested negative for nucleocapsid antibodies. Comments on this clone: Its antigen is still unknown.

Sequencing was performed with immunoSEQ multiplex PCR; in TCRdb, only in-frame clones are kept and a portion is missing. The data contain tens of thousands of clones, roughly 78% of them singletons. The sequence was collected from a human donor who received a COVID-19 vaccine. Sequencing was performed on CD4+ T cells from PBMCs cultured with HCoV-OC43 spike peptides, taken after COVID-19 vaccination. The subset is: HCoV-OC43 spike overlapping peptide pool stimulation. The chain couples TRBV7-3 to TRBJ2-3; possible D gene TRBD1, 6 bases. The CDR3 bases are TGTGCCAGCAGCTTACAGGGGAACACAGATACGCAGTATTTT. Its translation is CASSLQGNTDTQYF.